This T cell receptor beta chain originates from a study of blood T cell repertoires in COVID-19. This CDR3 has 18 residues. The assay was immunoSEQ multiplex PCR, and TCRdb's table has in-frame clones only and misses some. The sample comprises 75,000 to 80,000 clones, approximately 80% of which are singletons, and 18% rests with the top ten. Sequencing was carried out using peripheral blood. This receptor was identified in a woman in her sixties or seventies with acute or convalescent COVID-19. The chain employs TRBV21-1 and TRBJ1-1; the D segment call TRBD1 is taken from the table without a DNA check. TRBV21-1 is designated a pseudogene. CDR3: CASSDRDRDLYTNTEAFF. CDR3 nucleotides: TGTGCCAGCAGCGACCGGGACAGGGACCTTTATACTAACACTGAAGCTTTCTTT.